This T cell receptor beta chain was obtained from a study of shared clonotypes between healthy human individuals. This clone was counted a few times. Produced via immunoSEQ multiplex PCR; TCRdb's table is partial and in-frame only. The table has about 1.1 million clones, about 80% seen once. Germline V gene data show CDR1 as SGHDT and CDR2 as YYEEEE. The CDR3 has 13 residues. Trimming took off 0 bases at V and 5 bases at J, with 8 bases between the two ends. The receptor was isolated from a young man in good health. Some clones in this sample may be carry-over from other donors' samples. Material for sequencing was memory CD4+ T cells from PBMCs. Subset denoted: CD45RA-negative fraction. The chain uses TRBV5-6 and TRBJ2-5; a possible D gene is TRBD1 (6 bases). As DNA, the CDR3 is TGTGCCAGCAGCTTGGCAGGGGATGAGACCCAGTACTTC. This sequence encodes CASSLAGDETQYF.